This is a list of T cell receptor beta chains from one sample in a study of beta chain features in type 1 diabetes. This table comes from immunoSEQ multiplex PCR, and its TCRdb copy is limited to in-frame clones, with some not included. The table includes approximately 400,000 clones, approximately 15% detected once. Sequencing used naive CD4+ T cells from blood. All receptors derive from a woman in her late teens or twenties in good health. The CDR3 runs from the conserved cysteine through the conserved F or W. Fields, in order: V gene, D gene, J gene, clone size, CDR3 protein, CDR3 DNA. The D gene is left open where the match is weak. Where a row states a size, it is once, few, many or the class of an expanded clone; other rows omit it.

>TRBV6-1|-|TRBJ2-7|few
CASGLSGRTGEQYF
TGTGCCAGCGGCTTATCGGGGAGGACGGGCGAGCAGTACTTC
>TRBV6-6|TRBD1|TRBJ2-7|few
CASSTGTGGSEQYF
TGTGCCAGCAGTACCGGGACAGGGGGCTCCGAGCAGTACTTC
>TRBV9|-|TRBJ2-5|few
CASSVTGAETQYF
TGTGCCAGCAGCGTAACTGGAGCTGAGACCCAGTACTTC
>TRBV7-8|TRBD1|TRBJ2-7|few
CASSVGTGNSYEQYF
TGTGCCAGCAGCGTCGGGACAGGCAACTCCTACGAGCAGTACTTC
>TRBV4-1|TRBD2|TRBJ2-7|-
CASSQDWGRDYEQYF
TGCGCCAGCAGCCAAGATTGGGGGAGGGATTACGAGCAGTACTTC
>TRBV2|TRBD1|TRBJ2-7|few
CASSEVTGLYEQYF
TGTGCCAGCAGTGAGGTGACAGGGCTCTACGAGCAGTACTTC
>TRBV7-9|-|TRBJ2-1|few
CASSPGPGIIDNEQFF
TGTGCCAGCAGCCCCGGACCAGGGATAATTGACAATGAGCAGTTCTTC
>TRBV11-2|TRBD1|TRBJ1-1|-
CASSFTGDTEAFF
TGTGCCAGCAGCTTTACAGGGGACACTGAAGCTTTCTTT
>TRBV7-2|TRBD1|TRBJ1-2|-
CASSLAQAGGNGYTF
TGTGCCAGCAGCTTAGCGCAGGCAGGGGGCAATGGCTACACCTTC
>TRBV5-1|-|TRBJ2-6|few
CASSSDTYSGANVLTF
TGCGCCAGCAGCTCGGACACCTACTCTGGGGCCAACGTCCTGACTTTC
>TRBV5-1|-|TRBJ2-5|-
CASSSPGTDQETQYF
TGCGCCAGCAGCTCGCCCGGTACAGACCAAGAGACCCAGTACTTC
>TRBV5-4|-|TRBJ2-1|few
CASSLSSGGAYNEQFF
TGTGCCAGCAGCTTGTCCAGCGGAGGAGCCTACAATGAGCAGTTCTTC
>TRBV28|-|TRBJ2-1|few
CASNTYNEQFF
TGTGCCAGCAACACCTACAATGAGCAGTTCTTC
>TRBV29-1|TRBD1|TRBJ1-5|-
CSAPGQGIDSNQPQHF
TGCAGCGCCCCGGGACAGGGAATTGATAGCAATCAGCCCCAGCATTTT
>TRBV11-3|TRBD2|TRBJ2-3|-
CASSLGAGETDTQYF
TGTGCCAGCAGCTTAGGAGCGGGAGAAACAGATACGCAGTATTTT
>TRBV11-2|-|TRBJ1-1|-
CASSLKGDTEAFF
TGTGCCAGCAGCTTAAAGGGGGACACTGAAGCTTTCTTT
>TRBV5-1|TRBD1|TRBJ2-1|-
CASSLVQGAVNEQFF
TGCGCCAGCAGCTTGGTACAGGGGGCTGTTAATGAGCAGTTCTTC
>TRBV5-6|-|TRBJ1-5|-
CASRWGVNQPQHF
TGTGCCAGCAGATGGGGGGTCAATCAGCCCCAGCATTTT
>TRBV7-8|TRBD1|TRBJ1-3|few
CASSIRGRAGNTIYF
TGTGCCAGCAGCATCAGGGGGCGGGCTGGAAACACCATATATTTT
>TRBV27|TRBD2|TRBJ2-7|-
CASSGRTSGNSYEQYF
TGTGCCAGCAGCGGAAGGACTAGCGGCAATTCCTACGAGCAGTACTTC
>TRBV4-2|-|TRBJ2-1|few
CASSQPGSSEGEQFF
TGTGCCAGCAGCCAGCCGGGGTCTAGCGAGGGTGAGCAGTTCTTC
>TRBV30|-|TRBJ1-3|-
CAWSVRGRNTIYF
TGTGCCTGGAGTGTACGAGGGAGGAACACCATATATTTT
>TRBV6-1|-|TRBJ2-7|-
CASSPQGFNEQYF
TGTGCCAGCAGCCCTCAGGGGTTCAACGAGCAGTACTTC
>TRBV5-1|TRBD1|TRBJ1-1|-
CASSFDRGATEAFF
TGCGCCAGCAGCTTTGACAGGGGGGCTACTGAAGCTTTCTTT
>TRBV12-5|-|TRBJ2-1|few
CASGLGQGNNEQFF
TGTGCTAGTGGTTTAGGGCAGGGGAACAATGAGCAGTTCTTC
>TRBV6-1|-|TRBJ2-7|few
CASSARPGTRSYEQYF
TGTGCCAGCAGTGCCCGCCCAGGGACTCGCTCCTACGAGCAGTACTTC
>TRBV7-2|TRBD1|TRBJ1-2|few
CASSATPGTGQGYTF
TGTGCCAGCAGCGCTACCCCCGGGACAGGGCAAGGCTACACCTTC
>TRBV7-3|TRBD1|TRBJ2-4|few
CASSLTGIKNIQYF
TGTGCCAGCAGCTTGACAGGGATAAAAAACATTCAGTACTTC
>TRBV7-2|-|TRBJ2-7|once
CASSSPGAAGREQYF
TGTGCCAGCAGCTCCCCAGGGGCAGCGGGACGCGAGCAGTACTTC
>TRBV9|TRBD2|TRBJ2-1|few
CASSVGTSGRKSDNEQFF
TGTGCCAGCAGCGTAGGGACTAGCGGGAGGAAGAGCGACAATGAGCAGTTCTTC
>TRBV18|-|TRBJ1-1|-
CASSPLSYTEAFF
TGTGCCAGCTCACCACTCAGTTACACTGAAGCTTTCTTT